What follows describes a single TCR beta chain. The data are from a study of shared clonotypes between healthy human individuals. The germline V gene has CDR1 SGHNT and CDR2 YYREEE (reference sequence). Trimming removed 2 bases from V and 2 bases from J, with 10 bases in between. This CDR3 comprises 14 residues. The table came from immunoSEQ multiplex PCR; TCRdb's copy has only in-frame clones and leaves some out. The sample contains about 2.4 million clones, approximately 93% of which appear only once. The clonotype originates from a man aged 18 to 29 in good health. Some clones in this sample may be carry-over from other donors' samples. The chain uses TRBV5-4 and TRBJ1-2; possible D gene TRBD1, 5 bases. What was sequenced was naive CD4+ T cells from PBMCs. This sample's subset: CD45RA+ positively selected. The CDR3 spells CASSFADRNYGYTF. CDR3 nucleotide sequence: TGTGCCAGCAGCTTTGCCGACAGAAACTATGGCTACACCTTC.